Presented here are 2 T cell receptor beta chains from one specimen sequenced in a study of blood T cell repertoires in COVID-19 (dated by TCRdb to the early 2020s). The library was produced with the immunoSEQ multiplex PCR assay. Not all clones reach the TCRdb copy of this immuneACCESS table, which keeps in-frame sequences only. Checked studies attribute under half of the gap to unresolved V genes and leave the rest unexplained. The sample table holds about 480,000 clones, of which more than 85% were seen once. More than 4% of the sample goes to the ten largest clones. Sequences were obtained from peripheral blood. These TCRs come from a woman aged 25 to 39 with acute or convalescent COVID-19.

The chain has TRBV4-1 and TRBJ2-3; D remains unclear. The germline V and J ends were trimmed by 0 bases and 7 bases, with 5 bases remaining between them. Germline CDR1 MGHRA, CDR2 YSYEKL. This CDR3 comprises 12 residues. CDR3 DNA: TGCGCCAGCAGCCAAGACTTCCATACGCAGTATTTT. Translation gives CASSQDFHTQYF.

This chain links TRBV10-3 with TRBJ1-1; D remains unclear. Trimming shortened V by 6 bases and J by 4 bases, and 12 bases separated the two germline ends. The germline V gene encodes CDR1 ENHRY and CDR2 SYGVKD. The CDR3 sequence is 13 residues long. Here the CDR3 reads CAIRDTRPTEAFF. The DNA of the CDR3 is TGTGCCATCAGAGACACCAGACCCACTGAAGCTTTCTTT.